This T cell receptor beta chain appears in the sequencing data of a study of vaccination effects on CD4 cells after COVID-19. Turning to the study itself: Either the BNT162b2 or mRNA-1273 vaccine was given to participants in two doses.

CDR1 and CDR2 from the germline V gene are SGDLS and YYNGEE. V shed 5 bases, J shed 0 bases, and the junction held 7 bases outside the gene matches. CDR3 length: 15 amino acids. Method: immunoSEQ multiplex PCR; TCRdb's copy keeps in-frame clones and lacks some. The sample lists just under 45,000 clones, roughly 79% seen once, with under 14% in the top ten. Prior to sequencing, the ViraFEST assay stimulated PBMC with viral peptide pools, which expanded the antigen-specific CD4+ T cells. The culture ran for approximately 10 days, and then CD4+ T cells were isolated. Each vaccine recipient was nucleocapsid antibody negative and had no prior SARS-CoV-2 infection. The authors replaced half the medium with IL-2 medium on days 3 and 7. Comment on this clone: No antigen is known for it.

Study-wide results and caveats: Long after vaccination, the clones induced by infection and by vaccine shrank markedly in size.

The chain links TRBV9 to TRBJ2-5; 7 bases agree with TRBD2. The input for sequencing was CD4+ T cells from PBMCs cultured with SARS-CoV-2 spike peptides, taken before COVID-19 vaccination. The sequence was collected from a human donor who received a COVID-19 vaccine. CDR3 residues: CASSRASGYQETQYF. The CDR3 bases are TGTGCCAGCAGTCGGGCTAGCGGATACCAAGAGACCCAGTACTTC.